The clone carrying this T cell receptor (beta chain) was seen just once. Its antigen remains unknown. Here immunoSEQ multiplex PCR was the method, and the copy in TCRdb shows in-frame clones only, minus some. The sample includes about 27,000 clones, 75% to 85% of them seen just once. V was trimmed by 6 bases and J by 0 bases, leaving 14 bases between them. CDR1 is SNHLY and CDR2 is FYNNEI in the germline V gene. The CDR3 runs 16 residues. The data derive from a study of vaccination effects on CD4 cells after COVID-19. The ViraFEST assay expanded antigen-specific CD4+ T cells with viral peptide pools before sequencing. Culture proceeded for nine to eleven days, and CD4+ T cells were then isolated. PCR confirmed that the person was infected with SARS-CoV-2 between March and December 2020. Study observations and caveats: Small numbers of convalescent patients limited the study. It also lacked early post-infection timepoints.

The material sequenced was CD4+ T cells from PBMCs cultured with HCoV-NL63 spike peptides, taken before COVID-19 vaccination. The sequence came from a human donor who had a prior SARS-CoV-2 infection. The genes are TRBV2 and TRBJ2-2, with D possibly TRBD2 on 6 matching bases. The CDR3 region is CASSLEGISNTGELFF. CDR3 nucleotide sequence: TGTGCCAGCAGCCTGGAGGGAATCTCGAACACCGGGGAGCTGTTTTTT.